The 14 T cell receptor beta chains presented below share a single source sample, sequenced in a study of T-cell reconstitution after alpha-beta-depleted transplantation in children. This sample's TCRbeta library carried unique molecular identifier barcodes. TCRdb independently ran MiXCR on the PCR reads; one entry per CDR3 protein. The data contain around 190,000 distinct CDR3 sequences, roughly 7% of them singletons. The sequencing here drew on PBMCs, taken before TCRalphabeta/CD19-depleted stem cell transplant. The source of these receptors is a boy aged 2-9 years with acute lymphoblastic leukemia, due to receive a stem cell transplant.

The chain couples TRBV5-1 to TRBJ2-1; TRBD1 aligns across 8 bases. CDR3 length equals 15 residues. V was pared by 4 bases and J by 12 bases, with 15 bases of the junction left unmatched. The germline V gene has CDR1 SGHRS and CDR2 YFSETQ. CDR3 loop: CASSAQGAFKAGQFF. In nucleotides, the CDR3 is TGCGCCAGCAGCGCGCAGGGGGCCTTCAAGGCGGGGCAGTTCTTC.

V is TRBV4-2 and J is TRBJ2-7; D not resolved. V was pared by 9 bases and J by 6 bases, with 12 bases between. The CDR3 spans 11 residues. Germline loops: CDR1 LGHNA, CDR2 YNFKEQ. The CDR3 loop is CARGSRVEQYF. CDR3 coding DNA: TGTGCCAGGGGCTCCCGGGTCGAGCAGTACTTC.

This clonotype was seen many times. The chain is built from TRBV6-1 and TRBJ2-3, with TRBD2 identical over 11 bases. This CDR3 is 14 amino acids long. V lost 5 bases, J lost 10 bases, and 8 bases stayed unmatched. Looked up from germline, CDR1 is MNHNS and CDR2 is SASEGT. In DNA, the CDR3 is TGTGCCAGCAGTCCCCTAGCGGGGGGCGTGGCGCAGTATTTT. It yields the protein CASSPLAGGVAQYF.

The rearrangement links TRBV7-2 to TRBJ2-2; possibly TRBD2 for D (5 bases). Germline V lookup: CDR1 SGHTA, CDR2 FQGNSA. This CDR3 is built from 16 residues. Trimming pared 5 bases from V and 5 bases from J, leaving 18 bases between. The CDR3 DNA reads as TGTGCCAGCAGCCGGAGGACGGACTGGGGTACCGGGGAGCTGTTTTTT. Translation: CASSRRTDWGTGELFF. Combining the CDR3 with reference TRBV7-2 and TRBJ2-2 gives the whole variable domain GAGVSQSPSNKVTEKGKDVELRCDPISGHTALYWYRQSLGQGLEFLIYFQGNSAPDKSGLPSDRFSAERTGGSVSTLTIQRTQQEDSAVYLCASSRRTDWGTGELFFGEGSRLTVL.

This clonotype was picked up a small number of times. The chain has TRBV10-3 and TRBJ1-1; 8 positions match TRBD1. The ends lost 6 bases at V and 4 bases at J; junction bases unmatched: 13. Germline CDR1 reads ENHRY; CDR2 reads SYGVKD. The CDR3 loop spans 16 amino acids. The CDR3 DNA is TGTGCCATCAGGACGACCGGACAGGGAGGTATCACTGAAGCTTTCTTT. Translation: CAIRTTGQGGITEAFF.

This clonotype was seen ten or more times. The chain joins TRBV5-1 to TRBJ2-5; 11 nucleotides agree with TRBD2. The junction had 8 bases not matched to a gene; V was cut back by 3 bases and J by 1 base. Germline CDR1 reads SGHRS; CDR2 reads YFSETQ. This CDR3 spans 17 amino acids. The CDR3 DNA is TGCGCCAGCAGCTCCAACCCGCTAGCGGGGGGCCAAGAGACCCAGTACTTC. Its translation: CASSSNPLAGGQETQYF. Full variable domain (outside the CDR3, taken from reference TRBV5-1 and TRBJ2-5): KAGVTQTPRYLIKTRGQQVTLSCSPISGHRSVSWYQQTPGQGLQFLFEYFSETQRNKGNFPGRFSGRQFSNSRSEMNVSTLELGDSALYLCASSSNPLAGGQETQYFGPGTRLLVL.

Ten or more counts support this clonotype. This rearrangement joins TRBV5-6 to TRBJ2-1; D remains ambiguous. Germline CDR1 is SGHDT and CDR2 is YYEEEE. This CDR3 spans 13 amino acids. Deletions cut 2 bases from V and 7 bases from J, with 10 bases between. CDR3 residues: CASSLAGSNEQFF. The DNA of the CDR3 is TGTGCCAGCAGCTTAGCCGGGTCAAATGAGCAGTTCTTC. Complete variable domain (other parts from reference TRBV5-6 and TRBJ2-1): DAGVTQSPTHLIKTRGQQVTLRCSPKSGHDTVSWYQQALGQGPQFIFQYYEEEERQRGNFPDRFSGHQFPNYSSELNVNALLLGDSALYLCASSLAGSNEQFFGPGTRLTVL.

This clonotype was recorded at least ten times. The rearrangement joins TRBV27 to TRBJ2-3; 13 nucleotides match TRBD2. The CDR3 contains 14 residues. CDR1 MNHEY and CDR2 SMNVEV come from the germline V gene (reference sequence). The V and J ends lost 3 bases and 11 bases, in that order; junction bases with no gene match: 5. The CDR3 coding sequence is TGTGCCAGCAGTTTCGCGGGACTAGCGGGGATGCAGTATTTT. This encodes CASSFAGLAGMQYF.

This clonotype was seen a few times. The chain has TRBV5-6 and TRBJ2-5; TRBD2 matches at 10 bases. Germline CDR1 reads SGHDT; CDR2 reads YYEEEE. This CDR3 spans 15 amino acids. The V segment lost 4 bases and the J segment 2 bases; nucleotides outside the gene matches: 5. The CDR3 reads CASSIRTSGQETQYF. CDR3 in DNA: TGTGCCAGCAGCATTCGGACTAGCGGTCAAGAGACCCAGTACTTC. The variable domain in full, completed from reference TRBV5-6 and TRBJ2-5, reads DAGVTQSPTHLIKTRGQQVTLRCSPKSGHDTVSWYQQALGQGPQFIFQYYEEEERQRGNFPDRFSGHQFPNYSSELNVNALLLGDSALYLCASSIRTSGQETQYFGPGTRLLVL.

The chain recombines TRBV20-1 with TRBJ2-7; 7 positions match TRBD1. CDR1 is DFQATT, CDR2 SNEGSKA, per germline (reference sequence). The CDR3 has 13 amino acids. Trimming removed 6 bases from V and 5 bases from J; junction bases left unmatched: 10. DNA of the CDR3: TGCAGTGCCCCCCGACAGGGTAACCACGAGCAGTACTTC. It codes for CSAPRQGNHEQYF.

This clonotype was observed at least ten times. The rearrangement uses TRBV29-1 and TRBJ2-7; a weak D match, TRBD1 (5 bases). V lost 4 bases and J lost 0, with 7 bases in between. Germline values: CDR1 SQVTM, CDR2 ANQGSEA. The CDR3 sequence is 12 residues long. The DNA for the CDR3 is TGCAGCGTTGCAGGGCCCTCCTACGAGCAGTACTTC. Translating gives CSVAGPSYEQYF.

V is TRBV13 and J is TRBJ2-1, with D possibly being TRBD2 (6 bases). Trimming took 4 bases from V and 7 from J, leaving 20 bases between them. CDR1 is PRHDT and CDR2 is FYEKMQ in the germline V gene (reference sequence). There are 16 residues in the CDR3. CDR3 residues: CASSSTLAGPRNEQFF. Written as DNA, the CDR3 is TGTGCCAGCAGCTCCACTCTGGCGGGGCCACGGAATGAGCAGTTCTTC.

Many counts were recorded for this clonotype. The chain joins TRBV6-1 to TRBJ2-1, with 8 bases identical to TRBD1. CDR3 size: 14 residues. The V and J ends lost 6 bases and 0 bases, in that order; junction bases with no gene match: 1. The germline V gene encodes CDR1 MNHNS and CDR2 SASEGT. CDR3 sequence reads: CASRTGASYNEQFF. The CDR3 DNA is TGTGCCAGCAGGACAGGGGCCTCCTACAATGAGCAGTTCTTC.

This clonotype has at least ten counts. The rearrangement uses TRBV29-1 and TRBJ2-1; a weak D match, TRBD1 (6 bases). V lost 7 bases and J 2 bases, leaving 18 bases between the germline ends. In germline, CDR1 is SQVTM, CDR2 ANQGSEA. The CDR3 spans 15 residues. The CDR3 protein is CSAATAGGTYNEQFF. CDR3 coding DNA: TGCAGCGCCGCTACGGCTGGGGGCACCTACAATGAGCAGTTCTTC.